This T cell receptor beta chain was recovered during a study of blood T cell repertoires in COVID-19. Across the whole study: Researchers got acute and convalescent COVID-19 samples from the United States, Italy and Spain. Nucleic acid was either cDNA or gDNA, and it came from T cells, B-cell-depleted T cells, or PBMCs.

CDR1 MNHEY and CDR2 SMNVEV come from the germline V gene (reference sequence). The CDR3 consists of 16 residues. V was clipped by 3 bases and J by 3 bases; unmatched bases: 2. Points on this clone: The sample holds other DNA sequences that translate to the same CDR3.

Per the authors' pipeline: The authors estimated nucleated cell counts from reference gene primer amplification. The assay was immunoSEQ multiplex PCR, and TCRdb's table has in-frame clones only and misses some. Clone size and the V and J calls come from that table; the DNA yielded D and trimming. Of approximately 500,000 clones listed, 70% to 90% are singletons. The genes are TRBV27 and TRBJ2-7; 16 positions agree with TRBD2. This receptor was obtained from a human donor in a cohort sampled during active COVID-19. The source material was peripheral blood. CDR3 region: CASSFGTSGRGYEQYF. The CDR3 bases are TGTGCCAGCAGTTTCGGGACTAGCGGGAGGGGCTACGAGCAGTACTTC.